Following are 14 T cell receptor beta chains from one sample sequenced in a study of glioma-infiltrating T cells after dendritic cell vaccination. Described time point: after dendritic cell vaccination, including at tumor progression/relapse. The repertoire was sequenced with immunoSEQ multiplex PCR; TCRdb's copy has only in-frame clones and lacks some. The sample has fewer than 60,000 clones, 89% seen once. The specimen was blood, collected after dendritic cell vaccination. These TCRs come from a human donor with glioblastoma.

This clone showed up just a few times. The chain has TRBV6-6 and TRBJ1-5, with D possibly matching TRBD1 (6 bases). The CDR3 is made up of 11 amino acids. Trimming removed 4 bases from V and 9 bases from J, with 7 bases in between. Germline CDR1 and CDR2: MNHNY and SVGAGI (reference sequence). CDR3: CASSSRGPQHF. CDR3 sequence (DNA): TGTGCCAGCAGTTCCAGGGGGCCCCAGCATTTT.

The chain joins TRBV4-2 to TRBJ1-6; unclear D gene. V gave up 4 bases and J gave up 14 bases, with 21 bases separating them. CDR1 is LGHNA and CDR2 is YNFKEQ in the germline V gene. CDR3 length: 15 amino acids. The CDR3 nucleotides read TGTGCCAGCAGCCTGGCGGGCGTTGGGGAACGGGCCCTCCACTTT. It yields the protein CASSLAGVGERALHF.

This clone was picked up a small number of times. V usage is TRBV6-5 and J usage is TRBJ1-4; D gene unclear. Trimming shortened V by 2 bases and J by 8 bases, and 12 bases separated the two germline ends. This CDR3 is 14 amino acids long. Germline lookup yields CDR1 MNHEY and CDR2 SVGAGI. The CDR3 here is CASSYLGGREKLFF. The CDR3 DNA reads as TGTGCCAGCAGTTACCTTGGAGGGCGGGAAAAACTGTTTTTT.

The chain has TRBV29-1 and TRBJ2-5; TRBD2 aligns across 7 bases. Germline CDR1 and CDR2: SQVTM and ANQGSEA. V lost 1 base to trimming and J lost 2 bases; unmatched junction nucleotides: 4. The CDR3 extends over 14 amino acids. The CDR3 nucleotides are TGCAGCGTTGAAGTAGATAGCGGGCAAGAGACCCAGTACTTC. Translating it yields CSVEVDSGQETQYF.

The chain combines TRBV4-1 with TRBJ1-2; 8 bases line up with TRBD1. The V gene's germline CDR1 is MGHRA and CDR2 YSYEKL. This CDR3 spans 15 amino acids. V was clipped by 2 bases and J by 10 bases; unmatched bases: 12. The CDR3 DNA follows: TGCGCCAGCAGCCAACCAAACCGGGACAGGAAAGACTACACCTTC. Its protein product is CASSQPNRDRKDYTF.

Only one count was recorded for this clone. This chain connects TRBV6-6 to TRBJ2-7, with D perhaps TRBD2 (6 bases). The CDR3 covers 12 residues. CDR1 MNHNY and CDR2 SVGAGI come from the germline V gene (reference sequence). V dropped 7 bases and J dropped 4 bases, with 11 bases sitting between them. CDR3 in DNA: TGTGCCAGCACCTACGGACTATACGAGCAGTACTTC. Translation: CASTYGLYEQYF.

This clone was recorded a few times. The chain has TRBV6-5 and TRBJ2-7, with D uncertain. V was cut by 6 bases and J by 3 bases, with 9 bases left in between. The CDR3 sequence is 12 residues long. Germline V gives CDR1 MNHEY, CDR2 SVGAGI. The CDR3 nucleotides are TGTGCCAGCAGCCTCGAGGACTACGAGCAGTACTTC. Residues: CASSLEDYEQYF.

This rearrangement joins TRBV7-6 to TRBJ2-1; the D gene is possibly TRBD2 (5 bases). The CDR3 is made up of 15 amino acids. V was trimmed by 1 base and J by 7 bases, leaving 14 bases between them. Germline CDR1 is SGHVS and CDR2 is FNYEAQ. CDR3: CASSLGTGGQNEQFF. The CDR3 DNA reads as TGTGCCAGCAGCTTAGGGACCGGCGGGCAAAATGAGCAGTTCTTC.

J is TRBJ1-5 and V is TRBV28; maybe TRBD1 (5 bases). This CDR3 is built from 15 residues. From germline, CDR1 is MDHEN and CDR2 SYDVKM. Between the trimmed V and J ends, which lost 3 bases and 7 bases, there was a span of 16 bases. The DNA of the CDR3 is TGTGCCAGCAGTTTGCCCCCAGGGTCGTTGCAGCCCCAGCATTTT. Protein product: CASSLPPGSLQPQHF. Combining the CDR3 with reference TRBV28 and TRBJ1-5 gives the whole variable domain DVKVTQSSRYLVKRTGEKVFLECVQDMDHENMFWYRQDPGLGLRLIYFSYDVKMKEKGDIPEGYSVSREKKERFSLILESASTNQTSMYLCASSLPPGSLQPQHFGDGTRLSIL.

The rearrangement links TRBV7-2 to TRBJ1-2, with D possibly being TRBD1 (5 bases). This CDR3 contains 13 residues. The V end lost 5 bases, the J end lost 4 bases, and 11 bases lay between the germline ends. Germline lookup yields CDR1 SGHTA and CDR2 FQGNSA. In nucleotides, the CDR3 is TGTGCCAGCAGCCCACAGGTTTCCTATGGCTACACCTTC. It codes for CASSPQVSYGYTF.

This sequence joins TRBV25-1 and TRBJ2-1; TRBD2 matches at 13 bases. Germline-derived CDR1 and CDR2 are MGHDK and SYGVNS. The CDR3 covers 16 residues. The V gene end was trimmed by 5 bases and the J gene end by 5 bases; junction bases not matched to a gene: 6. DNA of the CDR3: TGTGCCAGCAGTATAGGACTAGCGGGAGCGAACAATGAGCAGTTCTTC. Its protein is CASSIGLAGANNEQFF.

V is TRBV10-3 and J is TRBJ1-2, with 8 bases aligning to TRBD1. V shed 0 bases, J shed 11 bases, and the junction held 8 bases outside the gene matches. From germline, CDR1 is ENHRY and CDR2 SYGVKD. The CDR3 runs 14 residues. As DNA, the CDR3 is TGTGCCATCAGTGAGTCGAGGGACAGGTATATTTACACCTTC. It translates to CAISESRDRYIYTF.

The chain combines TRBV9 with TRBJ2-7, with 7 bases fitting TRBD1. CDR1 is SGDLS, CDR2 YYNGEE, per germline. Trimming removed 2 bases from V and 7 bases from J; junction bases left unmatched: 12. The CDR3 is made up of 15 amino acids. In DNA form, the CDR3 reads TGTGCCAGCAGCGTGGGGGACAGAGAATGGGGGGAGCAGTACTTC. Protein: CASSVGDREWGEQYF.

The chain carries TRBV27 and TRBJ2-7; a possible D gene is TRBD2 (5 bases). The CDR3 length is 14 residues. Trimming removed 3 bases at V and 8 bases at J, with 17 bases between. The germline gives CDR1 MNHEY, CDR2 SMNVEV (reference sequence). The CDR3: CASSLRENGGKQYF. CDR3 in DNA: TGTGCCAGCAGTTTGAGGGAAAACGGTGGGAAGCAGTACTTC.